Detailed here is one T cell receptor beta chain. The antigen is not known. This entry is derived from a study of metastatic and nonmetastatic thyroid tumors. General observations from the study: Compared with benign nodules, malignant thyroid tumors were reported to have significantly higher TCR beta diversity in both blood and tumor.

Prior to thyroid surgery, none of the patients had received any treatment. TCRdb recomputed clones from the PCR reads via MiXCR. The data contain approximately 38,000 clones, approximately 15% of them singletons. CDR1 is DFQATT, CDR2 SNEGSKA, per germline (reference sequence). This CDR3 is 13 amino acids long. V lost 6 bases to trimming and J lost 4 bases; unmatched junction nucleotides: 2. The TCR was taken from a female donor with papillary thyroid cancer or a benign thyroid nodule (not recorded which). Some clones in this sample may be carry-over from other donors' samples. The rearrangement joins TRBV20-1 to TRBJ1-5, with 11 bases aligning to TRBD1. What was sequenced was blood. The CDR3 region is CSAGTGGNQPQHF. CDR3 in DNA: TGCAGTGCCGGGACAGGGGGAAATCAGCCCCAGCATTTT.